The 32 T cell receptor beta chains in this list originate from one sample, sequenced in a study of ipilimumab plus nivolumab after autologous stem cell transplantation. Measured with immunoSEQ multiplex PCR; TCRdb has only the in-frame clones, and not every one. This table holds tens of thousands of clones, almost 95% found once. The material sequenced was PBMCs, taken in a trial of ipilimumab plus nivolumab as post-transplant consolidation. Receptor source: a male donor with multiple myeloma.

This chain joins TRBV4-2 and TRBJ2-5; 12 bases align to TRBD2. The CDR3 spans 16 residues. The germline V gene encodes CDR1 LGHNA and CDR2 YNFKEQ. The V and J ends lost 4 bases and 3 bases, in that order; junction bases with no gene match: 6. The CDR3 loop is CASSLWASGGEETQYF. CDR3 bases: TGTGCCAGCAGCCTCTGGGCTAGCGGGGGGGAAGAGACCCAGTACTTC.

The table lists this clone with a count of one. The chain employs TRBV19 and TRBJ2-3; TRBD2 agrees at 11 bases. Germline CDR1 LNHDA, CDR2 SQIVND (reference sequence). J lost 6 bases, V lost 7 bases, and 12 bases had no gene match. The CDR3 has 16 amino acids. This CDR3 reads CASTPILSGRDDTQYF. The CDR3 bases are TGTGCCAGTACCCCGATCCTTAGCGGGAGGGATGATACGCAGTATTTT.

This clone was counted between two and nine times. The J gene is TRBJ1-4, the V gene TRBV30; D is uncertain. Germline V gene lookup returns CDR1 GTSNPN and CDR2 SVGIG (reference sequence). Trimming stripped 1 base from V and 8 bases from J, with 17 bases between. CDR3 length: 15 amino acids. Here the CDR3 DNA reads TGTGCCTGGAGTGGAACAGTCCTTGGGAACGAAAAACTGTTTTTT. As protein: CAWSGTVLGNEKLFF.

This sequence joins TRBV4-2 and TRBJ2-2; 10 bases are a match to TRBD2. Germline CDR1 LGHNA, CDR2 YNFKEQ. The V segment lost 1 base and the J segment 7 bases; nucleotides outside the gene matches: 6. CDR3 length equals 16 residues. CDR3 amino acids: CASSQVSLAGHGELFF. Written as DNA, the CDR3 is TGTGCCAGCAGCCAAGTGTCACTAGCGGGGCACGGGGAGCTGTTTTTT.

The genes are TRBV19 and TRBJ2-3; 10 bases match TRBD2. The CDR3 sequence is 14 residues long. J gave up 5 bases and V 2 bases, and 1 base lay outside the gene matches. Germline lookup yields CDR1 LNHDA and CDR2 SQIVND (reference sequence). CDR3 protein: CASSILAGVDTQYF. The CDR3 DNA is TGTGCCAGTAGTATACTAGCGGGGGTAGATACGCAGTATTTT.

The CDR3 is CASSFLHQGLKETQYF. The CDR3, as DNA: TGTGCCAGCAGCTTCCTCCACCAGGGTTTAAAAGAGACCCAGTACTTC. This sequence joins TRBV5-5 and TRBJ2-5; D might be TRBD1 (5 bases). There are 16 residues in the CDR3. Trimming shortened V by 2 bases and J by 3 bases, and 17 bases separated the two germline ends. Germline CDR1 reads SGHKS; CDR2 reads YYEKEE (reference sequence).

The V call is TRBV30, the J call TRBJ2-7; 8 positions agree with TRBD1. CDR1 and CDR2 (germline): GTSNPN, SVGIG (reference sequence). The CDR3 length is 15 residues. Trimming removed 1 base from V and 2 bases from J; junction bases left unmatched: 7. The CDR3 DNA reads as TGTGCCTGGAGTGCCGACAGGGGTCGAACCTACGAGCAGTACTTC. This translates into CAWSADRGRTYEQYF. Variable domain in full (rest from reference TRBV30 and TRBJ2-7): SQTIHQWPATLVQPVGSPLSLECTVEGTSNPNLYWYRQAAGRGLQLLFYSVGIGQISSEVPQNLSASRPQDRQFILSSKKLLLSDSGFYLCAWSADRGRTYEQYFGPGTRLTVT.

This chain connects TRBV19 to TRBJ1-4; 7 bases are a match to TRBD1. The CDR3 loop spans 13 amino acids. Germline V gene sequence: CDR1 LNHDA, CDR2 SQIVND (reference sequence). V lost 6 bases to trimming and J lost 7 bases; unmatched junction nucleotides: 5. The CDR3 loop is CASRGDRAEKLFF. Written as DNA, the CDR3 is TGTGCCAGTAGGGGAGACAGGGCTGAAAAACTGTTTTTT.

The chain uses TRBV5-1 and TRBJ2-7; D remains unclear. The CDR3 is 15 amino acids. V was cut by 0 bases and J by 4 bases, with 14 bases left in between. Germline CDR1 is SGHRS and CDR2 is YFSETQ. CDR3 nucleotides: TGCGCCAGCAGCTTGGGGTCCGGGCCCCAGTACGAGCAGTACTTC. This translates into CASSLGSGPQYEQYF.

This chain connects TRBV7-2 to TRBJ2-1; the match to TRBD1 covers 7 bases. This CDR3 comprises 15 residues. J was trimmed by 4 bases and V by 1 base; bases with no gene match: 4. CDR1 SGHTA and CDR2 FQGNSA come from the germline V gene. The CDR3 DNA reads TGTGCCAGCAGCTTAGGACAGGGTTTTTACAATGAGCAGTTCTTC. It encodes CASSLGQGFYNEQFF.

The chain joins TRBV11-2 to TRBJ2-1; 12 bases map to TRBD2. Germline CDR1 is SGHAT and CDR2 is FQNNGV. V lost 1 base and J lost 4; bases outside the gene matches: 8. The CDR3 runs 18 residues. CDR3 sequence (DNA): TGTGCCAGCAGCTTAGGCCTAGCGGGAGGGTCGGGATACAATGAGCAGTTCTTC. Translating it yields CASSLGLAGGSGYNEQFF.

The V gene is TRBV2, the J gene TRBJ2-5; possible D gene TRBD1, 5 bases. The V gene lost 9 bases and the J gene lost 2 bases, with 13 bases spanning the gap. Germline V gene lookup returns CDR1 SNHLY and CDR2 FYNNEI. The CDR3 totals 13 residues. CDR3 bases: TGTGCCAGTGTCGAAAGGGGACAAGAGACCCAGTACTTC. Its protein is CASVERGQETQYF.

The chain combines TRBV6-5 with TRBJ2-7, with TRBD2 matching 10 bases. The CDR3 is 15 residues long. Trimming took 5 bases from V and 4 from J; bases not matched to a gene: 8. Germline V gives CDR1 MNHEY, CDR2 SVGAGI. The CDR3 sequence: CASSPTTSGLYEQYF. For the CDR3, the DNA is TGTGCCAGCAGTCCGACGACTAGCGGGCTATACGAGCAGTACTTC.

This clone was counted once. The V call is TRBV5-6, the J call TRBJ2-1; 7 nucleotides align to TRBD1. After removal of 5 bases from V and 11 bases from J, the junction contained 16 bases not matched to a gene. Germline loops: CDR1 SGHDT, CDR2 YYEEEE. The CDR3 is 15 amino acids. For the CDR3, the DNA is TGTGCCAGCAGTCGGGGTAGGGGGCGTTCCCCGCAGCAGTTCTTC. Protein sequence: CASSRGRGRSPQQFF.

The J gene is TRBJ1-4, the V gene TRBV28; D remains unclear. The germline V gene encodes CDR1 MDHEN and CDR2 SYDVKM. The CDR3 loop spans 16 amino acids. Between the trimmed V and J ends, which lost 0 bases and 0 bases, there was a span of 8 bases. CDR3 residues: CASSLWTEATNEKLFF. Written as DNA, the CDR3 is TGTGCCAGCAGTTTATGGACGGAAGCAACTAATGAAAAACTGTTTTTT.

Here the CDR3 DNA reads TGTGCCAGCTCACCACTGGGGGGCCGTCCCACAGATACGCAGTATTTT. As protein: CASSPLGGRPTDTQYF. This sequence joins TRBV18 and TRBJ2-3; possibly TRBD1 or TRBD2 for D (6 bases each). This CDR3 spans 16 amino acids. V was trimmed by 1 base and J by 2 bases, leaving 13 bases between them. CDR1 and CDR2 (germline): KGHSH, LQKENI.

This chain joins TRBV29-1 and TRBJ2-1; maybe TRBD2 (5 bases). V lost 4 bases to trimming and J lost 4 bases, with 14 bases between them. The V gene's germline CDR1 is SQVTM and CDR2 ANQGSEA. The CDR3 is 14 residues long. Here the CDR3 DNA reads TGCAGCGTTGGTTCGGCAGGAGGATACAATGAGCAGTTCTTC. The encoded protein is CSVGSAGGYNEQFF.

The chain couples TRBV7-2 to TRBJ2-5; 8 positions match TRBD2. The CDR3 spans 15 residues. Germline V gene sequence: CDR1 SGHTA, CDR2 FQGNSA. Trimming cost V 2 bases and J 1 base; bases outside gene matches: 3. This CDR3 reads CASSLWAGGQETQYF. In DNA, the CDR3 is TGTGCCAGCAGCTTATGGGCGGGAGGCCAAGAGACCCAGTACTTC.

The chain uses TRBV11-1 and TRBJ2-2, with 7 bases identical to TRBD1. The CDR3 is 15 residues long. V shed 5 bases, J shed 6 bases, and the junction held 9 bases outside the gene matches. Germline-derived CDR1 and CDR2 are SGHAT and FQDESV (reference sequence). The CDR3: CASSIRGRPAGELFF. In nucleotides, the CDR3 is TGTGCCAGCAGCATAAGGGGGCGACCTGCCGGGGAGCTGTTTTTT.

The rearrangement links TRBV18 to TRBJ2-2; tentative D call: TRBD2 (6 bases). The V gene lost 5 bases and the J gene lost 4 bases, with 11 bases spanning the gap. The CDR3 sequence is 14 residues long. Per the germline V gene, CDR1 is KGHSH and CDR2 is LQKENI. In DNA, the CDR3 is TGTGCCAGCTCAGTCCAGGGAGGCACCGGGGAGCTGTTTTTT. Its translation: CASSVQGGTGELFF.

The chain has TRBV7-2 and TRBJ1-5; perhaps TRBD1 as D (5 bases). Germline V gene sequence: CDR1 SGHTA, CDR2 FQGNSA. V shed 0 bases and J shed 4 bases, with 10 bases lying between them. There are 15 residues in the CDR3. The CDR3 coding sequence is TGTGCCAGCAGCTTAGCGGGGGGTCCGAATCAGCCCCAGCATTTT. Translated, it gives CASSLAGGPNQPQHF.

In its sample, this clone was seen once. The chain couples TRBV4-1 to TRBJ2-1, with 9 bases identical to TRBD1. This CDR3 has 16 residues. V dropped 3 bases and J dropped 4; count of bases not matched to a gene: 7. Looked up from germline, CDR1 is MGHRA and CDR2 is YSYEKL. In DNA, the CDR3 is TGCGCCAGCAGCCAGAACCGGGACAGGGCTTACAATGAGCAGTTCTTC. Its translation: CASSQNRDRAYNEQFF.

The chain has TRBV9 and TRBJ1-1; 7 bases align to TRBD1. The CDR3 has 16 residues. Trimming removed 0 bases from V and 4 bases from J; junction bases left unmatched: 9. Germline-derived CDR1 and CDR2 are SGDLS and YYNGEE. CDR3 bases: TGTGCCAGCAGCGTAGGTGGAGGGGGCGCGGGCACTGAAGCTTTCTTT. This encodes CASSVGGGGAGTEAFF.

The genes are TRBV2 and TRBJ1-2; 8 nucleotides match TRBD1. Germline loops: CDR1 SNHLY, CDR2 FYNNEI. Trimming took 5 bases from V and 6 from J; bases not matched to a gene: 2. CDR3 length: 12 amino acids. The chain's CDR3 is CASSRTGNGYTF. The CDR3 DNA reads as TGTGCCAGCAGTCGGACAGGGAATGGCTACACCTTC.

This clone was counted a single time. The rearrangement links TRBV4-1 to TRBJ1-2, with D uncertain. CDR3 length equals 11 residues. Germline values: CDR1 MGHRA, CDR2 YSYEKL. V lost 4 bases to trimming and J lost 4 bases, with 4 bases between them. Here the CDR3 reads CASSPGYGYTF. The DNA of the CDR3 is TGCGCCAGCAGCCCGGGCTATGGCTACACCTTC.

The chain recombines TRBV5-5 with TRBJ1-2, with TRBD1 matching over 9 bases. V shed 4 bases, J shed 1 base, and the junction held 8 bases outside the gene matches. This CDR3 has 16 amino acids. Germline V CDR1 and CDR2: SGHKS, YYEKEE (reference sequence). This CDR3 reads CASSRETDRGNYGYTF. In DNA form, the CDR3 reads TGTGCCAGCAGCCGAGAAACGGACAGGGGTAACTATGGCTACACCTTC.

The rearrangement uses TRBV28 and TRBJ1-2; TRBD1 matches at 7 bases. The CDR3 extends over 13 amino acids. Unmatched junction bases numbered 3, after V lost 4 bases and J lost 4 bases. Per the germline V gene, CDR1 is MDHEN and CDR2 is SYDVKM. The CDR3 here is CASSSTGVYGYTF. CDR3 nucleotides: TGTGCCAGCAGTTCCACAGGGGTCTATGGCTACACCTTC.

This clone was seen a single time. The V and J genes are TRBV19 and TRBJ2-7; possible D gene TRBD2, 5 bases. V lost 4 bases and J 5 bases, leaving 12 bases between the germline ends. The CDR3 contains 13 residues. Germline lookup yields CDR1 LNHDA and CDR2 SQIVND (reference sequence). DNA for the CDR3: TGTGCCAGTAGTACTGGGAGTAGCGACGAGCAGTACTTC. Its translation: CASSTGSSDEQYF.

The chain uses TRBV6-5 and TRBJ2-7; 9 positions match TRBD2. The CDR3 runs 15 residues. From germline, CDR1 is MNHEY and CDR2 SVGAGI. Trimming removed 0 bases from V and 6 bases from J; junction bases left unmatched: 6. The CDR3 nucleotides are TGTGCCAGCAGTTACTCGAGCGGGGGGCTCCGCGAGCAGTACTTC. As protein: CASSYSSGGLREQYF.

This rearrangement joins TRBV5-1 to TRBJ2-7; TRBD1 matches at 9 bases. With 4 bases clipped from V and 2 bases from J, the junction kept 7 bases outside the gene matches. The CDR3 length is 15 residues. CDR1 and CDR2 (germline): SGHRS, YFSETQ. The CDR3 DNA reads TGCGCCAGCAGCGGCCCCGGGACAGGGACCTACGAGCAGTACTTC. Encoded protein: CASSGPGTGTYEQYF.

This chain connects TRBV6-5 to TRBJ2-1; D call uncertain. The CDR3 totals 13 residues. Looked up from germline, CDR1 is MNHEY and CDR2 is SVGAGI. V lost 2 bases and J lost 9, with 11 bases in between. DNA for the CDR3: TGTGCCAGCAGTTACACGGAGACGGGTGAGCAGTTCTTC. Residues: CASSYTETGEQFF.

V gene TRBV6-1 combines with J gene TRBJ1-3; unclear D gene. The CDR3 runs 16 residues. CDR1 MNHNS and CDR2 SASEGT come from the germline V gene. Trimming took off 1 base at V and 0 bases at J, with 10 bases between the two ends. The CDR3 loop reads CASSEVGTASGNTIYF. The CDR3 DNA follows: TGTGCCAGCAGTGAAGTAGGCACGGCCTCTGGAAACACCATATATTTT.